This TCR beta chain comes out of a study of blood T cell repertoires in COVID-19. CDR1 and CDR2 from the germline V gene are MNHEY and SMNVEV (reference sequence). The CDR3 has 14 residues. Between the trimmed V and J ends, which lost 6 bases and 3 bases, there was a span of 14 bases. Sequenced by immunoSEQ multiplex PCR; TCRdb stores in-frame clones only, minus some. Among about 56,000 clones listed, about 89% were seen once. The TCR originated in a human donor in a cohort sampled during active COVID-19. V usage is TRBV27 and J usage is TRBJ1-1; TRBD1 might be the D (6 bases). The specimen was peripheral blood. The CDR3 sequence is CASSPPGGYTEAFF. In DNA, the CDR3 is TGTGCCAGCAGCCCACCGGGGGGCTACACTGAAGCTTTCTTT.